This T cell receptor (beta chain) stems from a study of blood T cell repertoires in COVID-19. The CDR3 runs to 13 residues. Germline CDR1 reads LGHDT; CDR2 reads YNNKEL (reference sequence). The ends lost 7 bases at V and 6 bases at J; junction bases unmatched: 4. How the authors handled the data: Counts of nucleated cells, estimated from reference gene primer amplification, were obtained. TCRdb keeps only in-frame clones here, not all; method: immunoSEQ multiplex PCR. V, J and clone size are those of that table, while D and trimming were read from the DNA. This sample has around 96,000 clones, with more than 90% found just once.

The source is a human donor with active COVID-19. The donor label of this sample is uncertain. The chain combines TRBV3-1 (or the pseudogene TRBV3-2) with TRBJ2-2; TRBD1 matches at 8 bases. The specimen sequenced was peripheral blood. CDR3 amino acids: CASTGQVSGELFF. The DNA of the CDR3 is TGTGCCAGCACGGGACAGGTGTCCGGGGAGCTGTTTTTT.